The source of this T cell receptor beta chain is a study of regulatory T cells in long-lasting Graves disease. Through Arm-PCR of CDR3 regions and iRepertoire HTBI primers, TCR beta libraries were built. TCRdb called the multiplex PCR reads again in MiXCR, with one record for every CDR3 protein. The table has roughly 400,000 distinct CDR3 sequences, around a fifth seen once. Time point meaning: persistent/refractory GD, antithyroid drugs over 5 years with positive TRAb. PBMC-derived RNA was used for the TCR library. In its sample, this clonotype was seen many times. In germline, CDR1 is MDHEN, CDR2 SYDVKM. The CDR3 spans 15 residues. The V and J ends lost 6 bases and 5 bases respectively, with 14 bases between them.

The receptor was derived from a female donor with Graves disease. J is TRBJ1-6 and V is TRBV28; TRBD1 might be the D (6 bases). This specimen consisted of peripheral blood mononuclear cells (PBMCs), obtained when the disease was refractory, from a patient treated with antithyroid drugs. The CDR3 sequence is CASRPGQRNNSPLHF. CDR3 bases: TGTGCCAGCAGGCCCGGACAGAGAAATAATTCACCCCTCCACTTT.